The next 2 T cell receptor beta chains were all read from a single sample in a study of circulating CD8 cells and anti-PD-1 response in melanoma. Using approximately 15 ng of total RNA, TCR libraries were made with the QIAseq Immune Repertoire TCR panel. From the reads, TCRdb called clonotypes with MiXCR, one entry per CDR3 protein. This sample carries about 1,000 distinct CDR3 sequences, 9.5% to 13% of them seen once, and the ten largest clones take about 14%. Sorting of live CD3+CD8+TCRalphabeta+ cells by PD-1 and/or TIGIT gave four subsets. The starting material was CD8+ T cells from PBMCs, obtained at baseline or after one month of anti-PD-1 therapy (not recorded which). The receptor source for this set is a human donor with melanoma.

Sample share makes this clonotype medium-sized. The genes are TRBV27 and TRBJ2-7; 9 bases line up with TRBD1. This CDR3 has 15 residues. The germline CDR1 and CDR2 sequences are MNHEY and SMNVEV (reference sequence). Germline trimming cut 3 bases from V and 5 bases from J; bases unmatched to any gene: 8. This CDR3 is CASSLSQGAVHEQYF. DNA of the CDR3: TGTGCCAGCAGTTTGTCACAGGGGGCGGTCCACGAGCAGTACTTC.

In its sample, this clonotype ranks as medium-sized (0.01 to 0.1%). This chain connects TRBV9 to TRBJ2-3; 9 bases fit TRBD1. Germline CDR1 SGDLS, CDR2 YYNGEE. The V segment lost 3 bases and the J segment 3 bases; nucleotides outside the gene matches: 8. The CDR3 consists of 16 residues. CDR3 coding DNA: TGTGCCAGCAGCGGCCTAGGAGACAGGGGGACAGATACGCAGTATTTT. Its translation: CASSGLGDRGTDTQYF.